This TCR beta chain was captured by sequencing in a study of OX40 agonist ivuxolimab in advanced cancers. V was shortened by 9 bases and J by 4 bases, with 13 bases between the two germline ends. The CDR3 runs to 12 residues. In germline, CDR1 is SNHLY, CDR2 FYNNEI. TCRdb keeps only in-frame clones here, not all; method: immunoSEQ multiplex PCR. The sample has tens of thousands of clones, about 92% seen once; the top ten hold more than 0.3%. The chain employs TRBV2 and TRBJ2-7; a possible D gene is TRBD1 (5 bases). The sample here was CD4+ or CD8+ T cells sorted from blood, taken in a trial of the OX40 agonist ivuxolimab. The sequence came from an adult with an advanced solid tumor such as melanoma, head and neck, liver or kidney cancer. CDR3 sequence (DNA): TGTGCCAGTCATTTGGACACATACGAGCAGTACTTC. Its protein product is CASHLDTYEQYF.